A selection of T cell receptor beta chains follows, all from one sample in a study of spatial heterogeneity in lung cancer. TCRdb reprocessed the 5' RACE reads with MiXCR, giving one entry per CDR3 protein. The sample records roughly 120,000 distinct CDR3 sequences, more than 10% being singletons. Source: PBMCs, taken at follow-up. The receptors here all came from a male donor with early-stage non-small cell lung cancer. CDR3s include the opening cysteine and the closing phenylalanine or tryptophan. A D gene is named only where the DNA matches it firmly. Size values are once, few and many counts, or a class for expanded clones, and some rows have none.

J | size | V | D | DNA | CDR3
TRBJ2-1 | few | TRBV4-3 | . | TGCGCCAGCAGCCAAGATCTTGCAGGGGTAGGAAACAATGAGCAGTTCTTC | CASSQDLAGVGNNEQFF
TRBJ1-1 | . | TRBV6-5 | TRBD1 | TGTGCCAGCAGTTTCACACAGGGGACTGAAGCTTTCTTT | CASSFTQGTEAFF
TRBJ2-7 | many | TRBV10-3 | . | TGTGCCATCTTAAGACAGAAAAACGGCAAGCAGTACTTC | CAILRQKNGKQYF
TRBJ2-1 | many | TRBV4-3 | TRBD1 | TGCGCCAGCAGCCAGGGGACAGGGGGTTTGTACAATGAGCAGTTCTTC | CASSQGTGGLYNEQFF
TRBJ1-1 | many | TRBV24-1 | . | TGTGCCACCAGTGATTGGGGGACTGAAGCTTTCTTT | CATSDWGTEAFF
TRBJ2-2 | many | TRBV20-1 | TRBD2 | TGCAGTGCTCAGACTAGCGGGGGCCCGAACACCGGGGAGCTGTTTTTT | CSAQTSGGPNTGELFF
TRBJ2-7 | few | TRBV20-1 | TRBD1 | TGCAGTGCTAGAGATCAAGCAGGGGGCCTCTCCTACGAGCAGTACTTC | CSARDQAGGLSYEQYF
TRBJ2-3 | few | TRBV7-2 | TRBD2 | TGTGCCAGCAGATCAGGACTAGCTGACACAGATACGCAGTATTTT | CASRSGLADTDTQYF
TRBJ2-6 | many | TRBV5-6 | . | TGTGCCAGCGGTTATCGGTCTGGGGCCAACGTCCTGACTTTC | CASGYRSGANVLTF
TRBJ2-2 | . | TRBV28 | . | TGTGCCAGCAGTTTACCCGATGGGGCGGGTCGGGAGCTGTTTTTT | CASSLPDGAGRELFF
TRBJ2-3 | few | TRBV5-1 | . | TGCGCCAGCAGCTTGTGGGGGACCCCAGATACGCAGTATTTT | CASSLWGTPDTQYF
TRBJ1-1 | . | TRBV6-2/TRBV6-3 | TRBD1 | TGTGCCAGCAGTTACCGGGACAGGGGGGCCAACACTGAAGCTTTCTTT | CASSYRDRGANTEAFF
TRBJ2-1 | few | TRBV12-3/TRBV12-4 | TRBD2 | TGTGCCAGCAGTTTAGTGGCTAGCGGGGGTGGTGAGCAGTTCTTC | CASSLVASGGGEQFF
TRBJ1-1 | many | TRBV11-3 | . | TGTGCCAGCAGGTTAAGTCAGGGTGAGAACACTGAAGCTTTCTTT | CASRLSQGENTEAFF
TRBJ1-2 | . | TRBV7-9 | TRBD1 | TGTGCCAGCAGCCGGACAGGGGGCTATGGCTACACCTTC | CASSRTGGYGYTF
TRBJ1-5 | . | TRBV19 | . | TGTGCCAGTAGTATAGGGTACAGGGTTAAGCATCAGCCCCAGCATTTT | CASSIGYRVKHQPQHF
TRBJ2-3 | many | TRBV6-5 | . | TGTGCCAGCAGTTACGCTGGGGGGACCACAGATACGCAGTATTTT | CASSYAGGTTDTQYF
TRBJ2-1 | few | TRBV20-1 | . | TGCAGCGCTTCCCCAAGGGGGAGCTCCTACAATGAGCAGTTCTTC | CSASPRGSSYNEQFF
TRBJ2-3 | few | TRBV10-3 | . | TGTGCCATCAGAAGGGACGATACGCAGTATTTT | CAIRRDDTQYF
TRBJ2-1 | many | TRBV9 | . | TGTGCCAGCAGCGCCTATTATGGTGAGCAGTTCTTC | CASSAYYGEQFF
TRBJ2-1 | . | TRBV7-2 | . | TGTGCCAGCAGCTTCCGTCAGTCGGGCGTTGCTGAGCAGTTCTTC | CASSFRQSGVAEQFF
TRBJ1-1 | medium-sized | TRBV20-1 | . | TGCAGTGCCATCCCCGACGTGAACACTGAAGCTTTCTTT | CSAIPDVNTEAFF
TRBJ2-4 | few | TRBV28 | . | TGTGCCACCTCGCCCCAAGCCAAAAACATTCAGTACTTC | CATSPQAKNIQYF
TRBJ2-7 | few | TRBV18 | TRBD2 | TGTGCCAGCTCACCACCAGCGGGGAACGGCGAGCAGTACTTC | CASSPPAGNGEQYF
TRBJ2-7 | few | TRBV7-8 | . | TGTGCCAGCAGCCCGAGGTGGGAATACGAGCAGTACTTC | CASSPRWEYEQYF
TRBJ1-3 | . | TRBV27 | . | TGTGCCAGCAGTCCCCACGGCTCTGGAAACACCATATATTTT | CASSPHGSGNTIYF
TRBJ2-3 | . | TRBV10-1 | TRBD2 | TGCGCCAGCAGTGAGGTTCAAGGGACTAGCGGGGCCACAGATACGCAGTATTTT | CASSEVQGTSGATDTQYF
TRBJ1-5 | many | TRBV30 | . | TGTGCCTGGAGTCCAGGGGGCAATCAGCCCCAGCATTTT | CAWSPGGNQPQHF
TRBJ1-4 | few | TRBV3-1 | TRBD1 | TGTGCCAGCAGCCCGGGACAGGGGGAAAAACTGTTTTTT | CASSPGQGEKLFF
TRBJ1-2 | . | TRBV6-5 | . | TGTGCCAGCACTCCAGGGAATCCTAACTATGGCTACACCTTC | CASTPGNPNYGYTF
TRBJ2-7 | many | TRBV7-6 | . | TGTGCCAGCAGCTTAAATAACCCAGCGGTGGGGGAGCAGTACTTC | CASSLNNPAVGEQYF